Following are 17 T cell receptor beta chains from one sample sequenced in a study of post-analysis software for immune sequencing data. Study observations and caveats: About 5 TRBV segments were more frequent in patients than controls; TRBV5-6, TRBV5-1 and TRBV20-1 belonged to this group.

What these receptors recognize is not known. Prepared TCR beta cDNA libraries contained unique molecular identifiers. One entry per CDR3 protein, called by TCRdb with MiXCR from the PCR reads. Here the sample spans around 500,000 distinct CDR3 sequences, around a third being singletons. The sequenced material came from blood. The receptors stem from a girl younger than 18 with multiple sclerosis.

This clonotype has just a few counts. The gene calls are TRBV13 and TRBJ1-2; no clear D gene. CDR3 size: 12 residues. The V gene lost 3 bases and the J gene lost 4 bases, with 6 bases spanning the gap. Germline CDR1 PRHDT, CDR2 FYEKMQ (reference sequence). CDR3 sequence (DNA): TGTGCCAGCAGCTTCTCTTTCTATGGCTACACCTTC. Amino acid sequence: CASSFSFYGYTF. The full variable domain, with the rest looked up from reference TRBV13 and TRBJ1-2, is AAGVIQSPRHLIKEKRETATLKCYPIPRHDTVYWYQQGPGQDPQFLISFYEKMQSDKGSIPDRFSAQQFSDYHSELNMSSLELGDSALYFCASSFSFYGYTFGSGTRLTVV.

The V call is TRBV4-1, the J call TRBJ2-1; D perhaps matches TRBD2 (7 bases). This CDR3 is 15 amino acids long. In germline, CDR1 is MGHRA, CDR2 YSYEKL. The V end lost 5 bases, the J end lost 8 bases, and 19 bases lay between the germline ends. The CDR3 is CASSAEGWGGYEQFF. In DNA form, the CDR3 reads TGCGCCAGCAGCGCCGAGGGTTGGGGGGGCTATGAGCAGTTCTTC.

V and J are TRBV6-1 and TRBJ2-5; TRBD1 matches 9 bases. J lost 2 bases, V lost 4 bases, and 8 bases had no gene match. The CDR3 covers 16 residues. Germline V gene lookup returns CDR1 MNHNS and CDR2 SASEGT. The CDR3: CASSGPQGARQETQYF. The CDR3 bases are TGTGCCAGCAGTGGTCCACAGGGGGCGAGGCAAGAGACCCAGTACTTC.

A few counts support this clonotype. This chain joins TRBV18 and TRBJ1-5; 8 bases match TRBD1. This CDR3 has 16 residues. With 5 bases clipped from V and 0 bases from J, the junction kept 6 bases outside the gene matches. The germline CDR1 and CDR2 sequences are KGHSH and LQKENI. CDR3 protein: CASSTRQGTSNQPQHF. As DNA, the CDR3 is TGTGCCAGCTCAACAAGACAGGGGACTAGCAATCAGCCCCAGCATTTT. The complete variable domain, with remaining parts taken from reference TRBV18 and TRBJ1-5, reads NAGVMQNPRHLVRRRGQEARLRCSPMKGHSHVYWYRQLPEEGLKFMVYLQKENIIDESGMPKERFSAEFPKEGPSILRIQQVVRGDSAAYFCASSTRQGTSNQPQHFGDGTRLSIL.

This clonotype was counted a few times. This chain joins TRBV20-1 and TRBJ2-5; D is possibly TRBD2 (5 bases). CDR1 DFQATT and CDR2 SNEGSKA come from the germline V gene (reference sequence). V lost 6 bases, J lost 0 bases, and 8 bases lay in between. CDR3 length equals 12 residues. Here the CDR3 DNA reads TGCAGTGCAGAGACTAACCAAGAGACCCAGTACTTC. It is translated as CSAETNQETQYF.

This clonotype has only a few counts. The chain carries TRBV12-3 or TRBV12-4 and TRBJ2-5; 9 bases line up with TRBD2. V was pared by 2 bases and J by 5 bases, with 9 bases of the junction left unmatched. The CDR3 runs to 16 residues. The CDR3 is CASSLYGGGERETQYF. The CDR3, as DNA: TGTGCCAGCAGTTTATACGGCGGGGGGGAAAGGGAGACCCAGTACTTC.

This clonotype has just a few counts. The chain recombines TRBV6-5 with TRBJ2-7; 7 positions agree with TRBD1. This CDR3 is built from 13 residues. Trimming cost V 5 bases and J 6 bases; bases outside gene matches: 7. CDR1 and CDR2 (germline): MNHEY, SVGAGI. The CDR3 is CASSNQQGFEQYF. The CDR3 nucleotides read TGTGCCAGCAGTAACCAACAGGGGTTCGAGCAGTACTTC.

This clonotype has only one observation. CDR3: CASSYSTNQPQHF. CDR3 DNA sequence: TGTGCCAGCAGTTACTCGACGAATCAGCCCCAGCATTTT. This sequence joins TRBV6-6 and TRBJ1-5; the D is unclear. Between the trimmed V and J ends, which lost 0 bases and 4 bases, there was a span of 4 bases. The CDR3 has 13 residues. Germline CDR1 and CDR2: MNHNY and SVGAGI (reference sequence).

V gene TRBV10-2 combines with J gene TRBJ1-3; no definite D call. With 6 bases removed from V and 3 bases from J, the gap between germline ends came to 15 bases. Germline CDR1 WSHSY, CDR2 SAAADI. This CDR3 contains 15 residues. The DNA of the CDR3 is TGCGCCAGCAGCGAACGGGCAAGGAATGGAAACACCATATATTTT. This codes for CASSERARNGNTIYF.

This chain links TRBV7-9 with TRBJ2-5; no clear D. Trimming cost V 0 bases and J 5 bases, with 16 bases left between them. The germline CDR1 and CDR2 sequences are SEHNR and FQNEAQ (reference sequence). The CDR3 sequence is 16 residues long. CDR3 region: CASSLAPDRSTETQYF. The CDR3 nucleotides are TGTGCCAGCAGCTTAGCGCCGGACCGGTCGACGGAGACCCAGTACTTC.

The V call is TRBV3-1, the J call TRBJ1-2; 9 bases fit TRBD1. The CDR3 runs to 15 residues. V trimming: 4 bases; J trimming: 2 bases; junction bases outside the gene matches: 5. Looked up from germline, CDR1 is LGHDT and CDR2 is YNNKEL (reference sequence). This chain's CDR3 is CASSPSGTGNYGYTF. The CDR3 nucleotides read TGTGCCAGCAGCCCTTCCGGGACAGGGAACTATGGCTACACCTTC.

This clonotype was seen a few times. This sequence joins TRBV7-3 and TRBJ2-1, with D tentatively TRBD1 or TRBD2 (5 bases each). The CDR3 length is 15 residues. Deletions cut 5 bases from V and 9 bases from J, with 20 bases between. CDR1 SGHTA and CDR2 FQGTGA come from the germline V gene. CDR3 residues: CASSQRDRPVGEQFF. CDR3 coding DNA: TGTGCCAGCAGCCAACGGGACCGGCCGGTAGGTGAGCAGTTCTTC.

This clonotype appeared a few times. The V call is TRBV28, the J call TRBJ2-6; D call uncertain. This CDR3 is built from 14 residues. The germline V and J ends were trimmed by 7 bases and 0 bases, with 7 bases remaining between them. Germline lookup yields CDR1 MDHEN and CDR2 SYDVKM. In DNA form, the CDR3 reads TGTGCCAGCAAGAAACCCTCTGGGGCCAACGTCCTGACTTTC. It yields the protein CASKKPSGANVLTF.

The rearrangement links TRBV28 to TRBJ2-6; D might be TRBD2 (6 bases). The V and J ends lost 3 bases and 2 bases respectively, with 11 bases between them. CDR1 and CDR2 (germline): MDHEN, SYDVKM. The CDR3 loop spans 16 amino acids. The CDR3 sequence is CASSLIGGTGANVLTF. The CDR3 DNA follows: TGTGCCAGCAGTTTGATTGGAGGGACTGGGGCCAACGTCCTGACTTTC.

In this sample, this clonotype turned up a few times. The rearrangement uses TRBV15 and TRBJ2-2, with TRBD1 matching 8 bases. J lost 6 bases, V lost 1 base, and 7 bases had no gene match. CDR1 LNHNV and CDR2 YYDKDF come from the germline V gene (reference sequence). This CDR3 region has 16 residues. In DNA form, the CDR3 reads TGTGCCACCAGCAGAGCGACAGGGGTTGGGGCCGGGGAGCTGTTTTTT. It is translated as CATSRATGVGAGELFF.

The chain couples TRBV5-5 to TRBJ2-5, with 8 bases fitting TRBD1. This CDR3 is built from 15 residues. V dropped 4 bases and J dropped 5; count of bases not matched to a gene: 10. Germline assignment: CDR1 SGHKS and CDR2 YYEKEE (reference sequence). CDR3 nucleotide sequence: TGTGCCAGCAGCCCAGGGGCAGGGGGCTATGAGACCCAGTACTTC. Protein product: CASSPGAGGYETQYF.

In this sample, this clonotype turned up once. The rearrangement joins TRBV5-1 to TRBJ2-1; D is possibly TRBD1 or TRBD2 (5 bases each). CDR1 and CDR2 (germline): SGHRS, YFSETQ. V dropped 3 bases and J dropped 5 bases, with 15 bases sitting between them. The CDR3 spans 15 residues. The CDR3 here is CASSSSGTENNEQFF. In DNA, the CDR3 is TGCGCCAGCAGCTCATCCGGGACGGAGAACAATGAGCAGTTCTTC.